Shown below are 5 T cell receptor beta chains from a single sample sequenced in a study of cytomegalovirus exposure and HLA in healthy donors. This table comes from immunoSEQ multiplex PCR, and its TCRdb copy is limited to in-frame clones, with some not included. The sample comprises 350,000 or so clones, roughly 89% of which are singletons, and roughly 0.8% rests with the top ten. The sample taken for sequencing was PBMCs. All receptors come from a woman between 18 and 29 years old in good health and CMV-seronegative.

The chain has TRBV5-6 and TRBJ2-5; possibly TRBD2 for D (5 bases). The CDR3 has 12 amino acids. Germline CDR1 and CDR2: SGHDT and YYEEEE. The V end lost 0 bases, the J end lost 7 bases, and 7 bases lay between the germline ends. The CDR3 here is CASSLVEGTQYF. The CDR3 nucleotides read TGTGCCAGCAGCTTGGTAGAGGGGACCCAGTACTTC.

The table lists this clone with a count of one. The chain carries TRBV4-2 and TRBJ1-1; possibly TRBD1 for D (5 bases). The germline V and J ends were trimmed by 1 base and 1 base, with 13 bases remaining between them. Germline values: CDR1 LGHNA, CDR2 YNFKEQ. This CDR3 has 16 residues. The CDR3 region is CASSQVRRGRNTEAFF. The CDR3, as DNA: TGTGCCAGCAGCCAAGTGCGAAGGGGCCGGAACACTGAAGCTTTCTTT.

The genes are TRBV4-1 and TRBJ2-7; D possibly corresponds to TRBD2 (6 bases). CDR1 and CDR2 from the germline V gene are MGHRA and YSYEKL. The CDR3 is made up of 14 amino acids. The V and J ends lost 4 bases and 5 bases respectively, with 15 bases between them. The CDR3 loop reads CASSLAWGEDEQYF. CDR3 nucleotides: TGCGCCAGCAGCCTCGCGTGGGGGGAGGACGAGCAGTACTTC.

CDR3 sequence reads: CASSLQGQGSYEQYF. As DNA, the CDR3 is TGTGCCAGCAGCTTACAGGGACAGGGATCCTACGAGCAGTACTTC. The V and J genes are TRBV7-3 and TRBJ2-7, with 9 positions matching TRBD1. This CDR3 spans 15 amino acids. Germline lookup yields CDR1 SGHTA and CDR2 FQGTGA. V lost 2 bases to trimming and J lost 1 base; unmatched junction nucleotides: 3.

CDR3 residues: CSVAKGTGMETQYF. The CDR3 nucleotides read TGCAGCGTGGCAAAGGGGACAGGGATGGAGACCCAGTACTTC. This chain links TRBV29-1 with TRBJ2-5; TRBD1 aligns across 9 bases. V trimming: 6 bases; J trimming: 5 bases; junction bases outside the gene matches: 10. The germline V gene encodes CDR1 SQVTM and CDR2 ANQGSEA. This CDR3 region has 14 residues.